The 10 T cell receptor beta chains below were found in one sample sequenced in a study of cytomegalovirus exposure and HLA in healthy donors. This PCR relied on a set of 60 Vbeta primers and 13 Jbeta primers. Clones were read by immunoSEQ multiplex PCR, and TCRdb kept only the in-frame ones, dropping some. The sample has some 130,000 clones, about four fifths seen once. Sequenced input: PBMCs. The receptors come from a man aged 18 to 30 in good health and CMV-seronegative.

V usage is TRBV15 and J usage is TRBJ2-5, with TRBD2 identical over 11 bases. This CDR3 has 16 amino acids. The trim removed 5 bases at V and 5 bases at J, leaving 10 bases unmatched. The germline V gene encodes CDR1 LNHNV and CDR2 YYDKDF (reference sequence). The CDR3 reads CATSPSPSGRRETQYF. CDR3 in DNA: TGTGCCACCAGCCCCAGCCCTAGCGGGAGGAGGGAGACCCAGTACTTC.

The chain uses TRBV11-2 and TRBJ2-7; D remains unclear. The V end lost 0 bases, the J end lost 2 bases, and 11 bases lay between the germline ends. The CDR3 extends over 15 amino acids. Germline values: CDR1 SGHAT, CDR2 FQNNGV. CDR3 in DNA: TGTGCCAGCAGCTTAGATTTGGGCCGAACCTACGAGCAGTACGTC. Its protein is CASSLDLGRTYEQYV.

With regard to this clone: At one end, the junction sequence differs from germline, possibly due to a read error. The V gene is TRBV7-8, the J gene TRBJ1-3, with 10 bases matching TRBD1. The length of the CDR3 is 16 residues. Germline CDR1 SGHVS, CDR2 FQNEAQ. In DNA form, the CDR3 reads TGTGCCAGCAGACCCAGTGCCGGGACAGGGGTCTGGGGGACAGGATTT. It translates to CASRPSAGTGVWGTGF.

CDR3: CASSSQGYADTQYF. The CDR3 DNA reads TGTGCCAGCAGCTCCCAGGGGTACGCAGATACGCAGTATTTT. V usage is TRBV11-3 and J usage is TRBJ2-3; possibly TRBD1 for D (6 bases). Trimming stripped 4 bases from V and 4 bases from J, with 12 bases between. The CDR3 is 14 residues long. Germline V lookup: CDR1 SGHNT, CDR2 YENEEA. The full variable domain, with the rest looked up from reference TRBV11-3 and TRBJ2-3, is EAGVVQSPRYKIIEKKQPVAFWCNPISGHNTLYWYLQNLGQGPELLIRYENEEAVDDSQLPKDRFSAERLKGVDSTLKIQPAELGDSAVYLCASSSQGYADTQYFGPGTRLTVL.

This chain joins TRBV7-3 and TRBJ2-7, with a possible D match to TRBD2 (6 bases). Germline V gene lookup returns CDR1 SGHTA and CDR2 FQGTGA. Trimming took off 1 base at V and 3 bases at J, with 13 bases between the two ends. There are 15 residues in the CDR3. The DNA for the CDR3 is TGTGCCAGCAGCTTAATGGGCGCGACTAGCTACGAGCAGTACTTC. Amino acids: CASSLMGATSYEQYF.

CDR3: CASSARQGATSIVYRGYTF. CDR3 nucleotide sequence: TGCGCCAGCAGCGCAAGACAGGGGGCTACCTCTATCGTATATCGTGGCTACACCTTC. The chain is built from TRBV5-1 and TRBJ1-2; 10 bases fit TRBD1. V trimming: 4 bases; J trimming: 7 bases; junction bases outside the gene matches: 22. The CDR3 contains 19 residues. The germline V gene has CDR1 SGHRS and CDR2 YFSETQ. The full variable domain, with the rest looked up from reference TRBV5-1 and TRBJ1-2, is KAGVTQTPRYLIKTRGQQVTLSCSPISGHRSVSWYQQTPGQGLQFLFEYFSETQRNKGNFPGRFSGRQFSNSRSEMNVSTLELGDSALYLCASSARQGATSIVYRGYTFGSGTRLTVV.

This clone was seen many times. CDR3 sequence: CASRKQGLPDGYTF. The CDR3 DNA reads as TGTGCCAGCAGAAAACAGGGTTTACCCGACGGCTACACCTTC. The rearrangement joins TRBV6-5 to TRBJ1-2; TRBD1 is a possible D gene (6 bases). The V end lost 6 bases, the J end lost 8 bases, and 19 bases lay between the germline ends. The CDR3 is 14 amino acids. Germline CDR1 MNHEY, CDR2 SVGAGI.

This clone was detected once. V and J are TRBV5-1 and TRBJ1-2; the D gene is possibly TRBD1 (6 bases). Trimming left V 4 bases short and J 2 bases short, with 15 bases between. This CDR3 is built from 15 residues. The germline gives CDR1 SGHRS, CDR2 YFSETQ. This chain's CDR3 is CASSPSTGTNYGYTF. CDR3 nucleotides: TGCGCCAGCAGCCCTTCTACAGGGACCAACTATGGCTACACCTTC.

Here the CDR3 reads CASSFGGGNYNEQFF. CDR3 nucleotides: TGCGCCAGCAGCTTCGGGGGAGGAAACTACAATGAGCAGTTCTTC. This chain uses TRBV5-1 with TRBJ2-1; a weak D match, TRBD2 (6 bases). V shed 2 bases and J shed 3 bases, with 12 bases lying between them. Germline V CDR1 and CDR2: SGHRS, YFSETQ. CDR3 length: 15 residues.

The chain uses TRBV7-3 and TRBJ2-2; D is undetermined. The germline gives CDR1 SGHTA, CDR2 FQGTGA. V was pared by 5 bases and J by 4 bases, with 11 bases between. The CDR3 covers 14 residues. In DNA form, the CDR3 reads TGTGCCAGCAGCGCCCAAGCCCTCACCGGGGAGCTGTTTTTT. Translated, it gives CASSAQALTGELFF.